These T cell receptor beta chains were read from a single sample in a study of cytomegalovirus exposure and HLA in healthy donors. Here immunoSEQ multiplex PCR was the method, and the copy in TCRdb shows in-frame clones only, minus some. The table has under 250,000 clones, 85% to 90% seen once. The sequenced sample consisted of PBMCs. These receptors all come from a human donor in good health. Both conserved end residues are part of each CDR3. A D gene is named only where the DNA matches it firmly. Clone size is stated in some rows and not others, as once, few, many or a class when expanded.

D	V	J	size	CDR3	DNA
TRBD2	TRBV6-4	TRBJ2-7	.	CASRGCKAGGPSNEQYF	TGTGCCAGCAGGGGATGCAAGGCGGGAGGGCCCTCCAACGAGCAGTACTTC
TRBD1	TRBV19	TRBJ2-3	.	CASRMTGGDTQYF	TGTGCCAGTAGGATGACAGGGGGAGATACGCAGTATTTT
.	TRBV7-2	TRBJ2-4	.	CASSLFPSAPKNIQYF	TGTGCCAGCAGCTTATTCCCTAGCGCGCCCAAAAACATTCAGTACTTC
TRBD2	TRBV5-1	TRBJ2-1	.	CASSLRTSGNYNEQFF	TGCGCCAGCAGCTTGCGGACTAGCGGGAATTACAATGAGCAGTTCTTC
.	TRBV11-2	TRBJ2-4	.	CASSLGPGHYREDIQYF	TGTGCCAGCAGCTTAGGACCGGGACACTACAGAGAGGACATTCAGTACTTC
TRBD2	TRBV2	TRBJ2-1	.	CASSVGGGEMYEQFF	TGTGCCAGCAGTGTTGGGGGAGGGGAGATGTATGAGCAGTTCTTC
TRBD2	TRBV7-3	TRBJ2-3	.	CASSRSGTADTQYF	TGTGCCAGCAGCCGTAGCGGGACCGCAGATACGCAGTATTTT
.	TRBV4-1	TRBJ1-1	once	CASSSRGQIMNTEAFF	TGCGCCAGCAGCTCGAGGGGACAAATCATGAACACTGAAGCTTTCTTT
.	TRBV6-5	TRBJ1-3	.	CASLDSLSGNTIYF	TGTGCCAGCCTTGACAGTCTCTCTGGAAACACCATATATTTT
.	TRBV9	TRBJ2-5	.	CASSVSGPPRGETQYF	TGTGCCAGCAGCGTCAGCGGGCCACCCCGGGGAGAGACCCAGTACTTC